A selection of T cell receptor beta chains follows, all from one sample in a study of shared clonotypes between healthy human individuals. Repertoires were generated with immunoSEQ multiplex PCR, while TCRdb's copy carries only in-frame clones and drops some. This sample has roughly 500,000 clones, with roughly 95% found just once. Sequenced sample: naive CD4+ T cells sorted from blood. The receptors shown here come from a woman aged 25 to 39 in good health. CDR3s include the opening cysteine and the closing phenylalanine or tryptophan. The D gene is left open where the match is weak.

>TRBV5-5|TRBD1|TRBJ1-4
TGTGCCAGCAGCATAAGACAGGGAGCAACTAATGAAAAACTGTTTTTT
CASSIRQGATNEKLFF
>TRBV30|NA|TRBJ1-1
TGTGCCTGGAGTGTAGCAAGGAACACTGAAGCTTTCTTT
CAWSVARNTEAFF
>TRBV7-6|TRBD2|TRBJ2-5
TGTGCCAGCTCCCCAGTCCCAACTAGCGCGATGTGGGAGACCCAGTACTTC
CASSPVPTSAMWETQYF
>TRBV27|NA|TRBJ2-7
TGTGCCAGCGGAAAACCGAGGATCTGGCCCTACGAGCAGTACTTC
CASGKPRIWPYEQYF
>TRBV6-1|NA|TRBJ2-2
TGTGCCAGCAGCGATCTCAGAATCGCCGGGGAGCTGTTTTTT
CASSDLRIAGELFF
>TRBV5-1|NA|TRBJ2-1
TGCGCCAGCAGCTTGGGTCCCAATGAGCAGTTCTTC
CASSLGPNEQFF
>TRBV28|NA|TRBJ2-5
TGTGCCAGCAGGGGGAATTCGAGAGACGCCCAGTACTTC
CASRGNSRDAQYF
>TRBV5-1|NA|TRBJ2-7
TGCGCCAGCAGCCCCATACAGGGATACTACGAGCAGTACTTC
CASSPIQGYYEQYF
>TRBV19|TRBD2|TRBJ2-7
TGTGCCAGTAGTATAGTCACTAGCGGTTCCTACGAGCAGTACTTC
CASSIVTSGSYEQYF
>TRBV5-1|NA|TRBJ2-7
TGCGCCAGCAGGAGCGAGGGGCTGAGTGAGCAGTACTTC
CASRSEGLSEQYF
>TRBV19|TRBD1|TRBJ1-1
TGTGCCAGTAGCCGGACAGGTTCGGGGGACACTGAAGCTTTCTTT
CASSRTGSGDTEAFF
>TRBV10-3|NA|TRBJ1-3
TGTGCCTCCAGGGGATCTGGAAACACCATATATTTT
CASRGSGNTIYF
>TRBV10-3|NA|TRBJ2-7
TGTGCCATCAGTGGAACGGGTGAGCAGTACTTC
CAISGTGEQYF
>TRBV4-1|TRBD2|TRBJ2-3
TGCGCCAGCAGCCAGCCGGGACTAGCGGGAGGGCCTTCTAGCACAGATACGCAGTATTTT
CASSQPGLAGGPSSTDTQYF
>TRBV19|NA|TRBJ2-2
TGTGCCAGTAGTGTTACGGGGTTGGGCACCGGGGAGCTGTTTTTT
CASSVTGLGTGELFF
>TRBV10-2|NA|TRBJ1-1
TGCGCCAGCAGAGGGGTTTGGGCTGAAGCTTTCTTT
CASRGVWAEAFF
>TRBV4-1|TRBD2|TRBJ2-3
TGCGCCAGCAGCCACGTAGGACTAGCGGGAAACACAGATACGCAGTATTTT
CASSHVGLAGNTDTQYF
>TRBV6-5|NA|TRBJ2-7
TGTGCCAGCAGTTACTCGAGAGGGAGCGAGCAGTACTTC
CASSYSRGSEQYF
>TRBV23-1|NA|TRBJ2-7
TGCGCCAGCAGTCAATCGACAGGCGAGGAGTCCTACGAGCAGTACTTC
CASSQSTGEESYEQYF
>TRBV11-2|NA|TRBJ2-1
TGTGCCAGCAGCGCGACAGGTTCATACAATGAGCAGTTCTTC
CASSATGSYNEQFF
>TRBV19|TRBD1|TRBJ2-6
TGTGCCAGTAGGAGACAGGGGTCCCCTGGGGCCAACGTCCTGACTTTC
CASRRQGSPGANVLTF
>TRBV5-1|TRBD2|TRBJ2-1
TGCGCCAGCAGCCTGATAGCGGGATACTCCTACAATGAGCAGTTCTTC
CASSLIAGYSYNEQFF
>TRBV6-5|TRBD2|TRBJ2-7
TGTGCCAGCAGTAAGACTAGCCGCTACGAGCAGTACTTC
CASSKTSRYEQYF
>TRBV28|NA|TRBJ2-7
TGTGCCAGCAAGTACGGGAGTCGGAACGAGCAGTACTTC
CASKYGSRNEQYF
>TRBV27|NA|TRBJ2-3
TGTGCCAGCAGTCTAACTACGTGGCACCGGGGCACAGATACGCAGTATTTT
CASSLTTWHRGTDTQYF